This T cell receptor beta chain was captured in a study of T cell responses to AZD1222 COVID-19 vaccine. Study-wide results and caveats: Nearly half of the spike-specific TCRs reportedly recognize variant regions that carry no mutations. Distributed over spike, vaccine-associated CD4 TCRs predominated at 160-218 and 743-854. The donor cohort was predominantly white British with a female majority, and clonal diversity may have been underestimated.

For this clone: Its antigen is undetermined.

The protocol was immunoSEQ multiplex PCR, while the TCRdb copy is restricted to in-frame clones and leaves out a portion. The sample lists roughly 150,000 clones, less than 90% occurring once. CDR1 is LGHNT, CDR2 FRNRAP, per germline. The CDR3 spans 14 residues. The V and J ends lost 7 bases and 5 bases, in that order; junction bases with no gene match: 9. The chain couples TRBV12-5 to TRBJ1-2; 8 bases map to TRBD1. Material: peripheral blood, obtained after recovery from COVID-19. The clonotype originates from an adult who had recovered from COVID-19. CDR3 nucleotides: TGTGCTAGTGCCCCCGGACAGGGAGGATATGGCTACACCTTC. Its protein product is CASAPGQGGYGYTF.